The 8 T cell receptor beta chains reported below all come from one sample, sequenced in a study of blood T cell repertoires in COVID-19. Generated by immunoSEQ multiplex PCR, the TCRdb table keeps only in-frame clones and is missing some. The sample has 250,000 to 400,000 clones, roughly nine tenths seen once; the top ten hold roughly 2.9%. The material sequenced was peripheral blood. The receptors were gathered from a woman in her thirties with COVID-19, enrolled during active disease.

The chain couples TRBV7-8 to TRBJ2-3; D gene unclear. Between the trimmed V and J ends, which lost 5 bases and 0 bases, there was a span of 9 bases. Germline values: CDR1 SGHVS, CDR2 FQNEAQ. CDR3 length: 14 amino acids. CDR3 amino acids: CASSLSPSTDTQYF. The DNA of the CDR3 is TGTGCCAGCAGCCTATCCCCTAGCACAGATACGCAGTATTTT.

V usage is TRBV11-3 and J usage is TRBJ2-7, with TRBD2 matching 11 bases. CDR1 SGHNT and CDR2 YENEEA come from the germline V gene. The J segment lost 4 bases and the V segment lost 0 bases, leaving 2 bases of the junction unmatched. The CDR3 is 15 residues long. CDR3 coding DNA: TGTGCCAGCAGCTTAGATGGGACTAGCGGTTACGAGCAGTACTTC. Protein product: CASSLDGTSGYEQYF.

The rearrangement links TRBV7-9 to TRBJ2-1, with TRBD2 identical over 12 bases. J lost 6 bases, V lost 2 bases, and 11 bases had no gene match. Germline V gene lookup returns CDR1 SEHNR and CDR2 FQNEAQ (reference sequence). This CDR3 has 18 residues. The CDR3 DNA sequence: TGTGCCAGCAGCTTAAGTGGGGCTAGCGGGAGGGCCCCCAATGAGCAGTTCTTC. Translated, it gives CASSLSGASGRAPNEQFF. The full variable domain, completed using reference TRBV7-9 and TRBJ2-1, is DTGVSQNPRHKITKRGQNVTFRCDPISEHNRLYWYRQTLGQGPEFLTYFQNEAQLEKSRLLSDRFSAERPKGSFSTLEIQRTEQGDSAMYLCASSLSGASGRAPNEQFFGPGTRLTVL.

V usage is TRBV5-1 and J usage is TRBJ2-1; 13 nucleotides align to TRBD2. V gave up 2 bases and J gave up 7 bases; unmatched junction bases: 6. CDR3 length: 16 residues. Germline V CDR1 and CDR2: SGHRS, YFSETQ. CDR3: CASSLLAGGQGNEQFF. CDR3 DNA sequence: TGCGCCAGCAGCTTACTAGCGGGAGGGCAGGGAAATGAGCAGTTCTTC.

The chain has TRBV6-1 and TRBJ2-7; D is unresolved. Germline-derived CDR1 and CDR2 are MNHNS and SASEGT. V lost 2 bases, J lost 2 bases, and 13 bases lay in between. The CDR3 is 15 amino acids. The CDR3 here is CASSEIESGAYEQYF. The DNA of the CDR3 is TGTGCCAGCAGTGAAATAGAGTCTGGAGCCTACGAGCAGTACTTC.

This clone came up once. The CDR3 sequence is CASSFAGGSGYTF. CDR3 sequence (DNA): TGTGCCAGCAGTTTTGCTGGAGGATCTGGCTACACCTTC. This chain connects TRBV5-6 to TRBJ1-2; no definite D call. Deletions cut 5 bases from V and 7 bases from J, with 15 bases between. The germline V gene has CDR1 SGHDT and CDR2 YYEEEE. The CDR3 contains 13 residues. The full variable domain, its missing parts supplied by reference TRBV5-6 and TRBJ1-2, is DAGVTQSPTHLIKTRGQQVTLRCSPKSGHDTVSWYQQALGQGPQFIFQYYEEEERQRGNFPDRFSGHQFPNYSSELNVNALLLGDSALYLCASSFAGGSGYTFGSGTRLTVV.

The chain is built from TRBV12-3 or TRBV12-4 and TRBJ2-7; D possibly corresponds to TRBD2 (6 bases). This CDR3 region has 11 residues. The V end was cut by 6 bases, the J end by 7 bases, with 10 bases between. The CDR3 loop reads CASRMGGEQYF. CDR3 DNA sequence: TGTGCCAGCAGAATGGGGGGAGAGCAGTACTTC.

The V and J genes are TRBV4-1 and TRBJ1-1; the match to TRBD1 covers 7 bases. Germline assignment: CDR1 MGHRA and CDR2 YSYEKL. The trim removed 1 base at V and 4 bases at J, leaving 3 bases unmatched. This CDR3 comprises 14 residues. CDR3 DNA sequence: TGCGCCAGCAGCCAAGTGACAGGGTCCACTGAAGCTTTCTTT. It yields the protein CASSQVTGSTEAFF.